The next 25 T cell receptor beta chains were all read from a single sample in a study of cytomegalovirus exposure and HLA in healthy donors. In the PCR, 60 Vbeta and 13 Jbeta primers were used. Some clones are missing from TCRdb's copy, which holds only in-frame ones; the method was immunoSEQ multiplex PCR. The top ten clones hold 1.2% to 1.5% of a sample with approximately 150,000 clones, around 77% of them seen once. The source material was PBMCs. These receptors all come from a man in his sixties in good health and CMV-seronegative.

This clone was detected only once. Here the CDR3 reads CASSLMVAGGLEQFF. The CDR3 nucleotides read TGCGCCAGCAGCCTTATGGTAGCGGGGGGGCTAGAGCAGTTCTTC. This rearrangement joins TRBV4-3 to TRBJ2-1, with 11 nucleotides matching TRBD2. V lost 4 bases and J lost 10; bases outside the gene matches: 9. CDR1 and CDR2 from the germline V gene are LGHNA and YSLEER. This CDR3 has 15 residues.

The chain has TRBV9 and TRBJ1-5; D unclear. Germline loops: CDR1 SGDLS, CDR2 YYNGEE. The CDR3 covers 14 residues. The germline V and J ends were trimmed by 0 bases and 2 bases, with 6 bases remaining between them. This CDR3 reads CASSVDPGNQPQHF. As DNA, the CDR3 is TGTGCCAGCAGCGTAGATCCAGGCAATCAGCCCCAGCATTTT.

The V and J genes are TRBV7-3 and TRBJ1-3; D is possibly TRBD1 (6 bases). This CDR3 has 15 amino acids. Germline values: CDR1 SGHTA, CDR2 FQGTGA. V was pared by 5 bases and J by 0 bases, with 11 bases between. CDR3 sequence reads: CASSTTGNSGNTIYF. Here the CDR3 DNA reads TGTGCCAGCAGCACCACAGGGAACTCTGGAAACACCATATATTTT. Combining the CDR3 with reference TRBV7-3 and TRBJ1-3 gives the whole variable domain GAGVSQTPSNKVTEKGKYVELRCDPISGHTALYWYRQSLGQGPEFLIYFQGTGAADDSGLPNDRFFAVRPEGSVSTLKIQRTERGDSAVYLCASSTTGNSGNTIYFGEGSWLTVV.

The chain combines TRBV19 with TRBJ1-4, with D possibly being TRBD1 (6 bases). The CDR3 contains 12 residues. V was shortened by 6 bases and J by 7 bases, with 9 bases between the two germline ends. From germline, CDR1 is LNHDA and CDR2 SQIVND (reference sequence). DNA for the CDR3: TGTGCCAGTAGCCTCAGGGGTGAAAAACTGTTTTTT. Its translation: CASSLRGEKLFF.

This clone was counted once. The sample contains more than one DNA sequence encoding this CDR3. The rearrangement links TRBV28 to TRBJ2-5; D gene uncertain. V lost 2 bases and J 4 bases, leaving 2 bases between the germline ends. This CDR3 has 11 residues. Germline V gene lookup returns CDR1 MDHEN and CDR2 SYDVKM. This CDR3 reads CASSLLETQYF. CDR3 nucleotide sequence: TGTGCCAGCAGTTTACTAGAGACCCAGTACTTC.

The V gene is TRBV27, the J gene TRBJ1-1, with a possible D match to TRBD1 (6 bases). Trimming took 5 bases from V and 10 from J, leaving 20 bases between them. The length of the CDR3 is 14 residues. Germline CDR1 and CDR2: MNHEY and SMNVEV (reference sequence). CDR3 sequence (DNA): TGTGCCAGCAGTGGTGGGGACACAACCCTTGCAGCTTTCTTT. Translation: CASSGGDTTLAAFF.

This clone appeared once. DNA of the CDR3: TGTGCCAGTAGTATTAATGAAGCAGGCGATGGCTACACCTTC. Amino acid sequence: CASSINEAGDGYTF. This chain connects TRBV19 to TRBJ1-2; D unresolved. This CDR3 region has 14 residues. Trimming shortened V by 3 bases and J by 6 bases, and 14 bases separated the two germline ends. Germline V gene lookup returns CDR1 LNHDA and CDR2 SQIVND (reference sequence).

V is TRBV5-1 and J is TRBJ2-7, with 7 bases aligning to TRBD1. The CDR3 runs 16 residues. CDR1 is SGHRS, CDR2 YFSETQ, per germline. V gave up 0 bases and J gave up 2 bases; unmatched junction bases: 8. The CDR3: CASSLGDSPRPYEQYF. The CDR3 DNA reads TGCGCCAGCAGCTTGGGGGACAGCCCTAGACCCTACGAGCAGTACTTC.

This chain joins TRBV27 and TRBJ2-7; 11 bases agree with TRBD2. The CDR3 runs to 15 residues. V lost 4 bases to trimming and J lost 4 bases; unmatched junction nucleotides: 6. Germline CDR1 and CDR2: MNHEY and SMNVEV (reference sequence). The CDR3, as DNA: TGTGCCAGCAGTTACCTAGCGGGAGGTATGTACGAGCAGTACTTC. It encodes CASSYLAGGMYEQYF.

V usage is TRBV7-3 and J usage is TRBJ1-1; TRBD1 agrees at 7 bases. The CDR3 covers 13 residues. CDR1 SGHTA and CDR2 FQGTGA come from the germline V gene. V was pared by 6 bases and J by 5 bases, with 6 bases of the junction left unmatched. The CDR3 sequence is CASRLQGETEAFF. CDR3 in DNA: TGTGCCAGCAGACTTCAGGGGGAAACTGAAGCTTTCTTT.

The rearrangement joins TRBV18 to TRBJ2-5; D may be TRBD2 (5 bases). Germline V gives CDR1 KGHSH, CDR2 LQKENI. Trimming shortened V by 3 bases and J by 2 bases, and 10 bases separated the two germline ends. This CDR3 has 14 residues. The CDR3 DNA reads as TGTGCCAGCTCACCCCCCGGGGAACAAGAGACCCAGTACTTC. This encodes CASSPPGEQETQYF.

The rearrangement links TRBV19 to TRBJ1-2; TRBD1 matches 7 bases. Germline loops: CDR1 LNHDA, CDR2 SQIVND (reference sequence). J gave up 1 base and V 6 bases, and 8 bases lay outside the gene matches. The CDR3 length is 15 residues. CDR3 sequence (DNA): TGTGCCAGTAGCCTAGACAGGGAGATTAACTATGGCTACACCTTC. Its translation: CASSLDREINYGYTF.

This chain connects TRBV7-2 to TRBJ2-3; possibly TRBD1 for D (5 bases). The CDR3 has 15 amino acids. The germline V gene has CDR1 SGHTA and CDR2 FQGNSA. V lost 2 bases, J lost 3 bases, and 12 bases lay in between. CDR3 DNA: TGTGCCAGCAGCTTATTCCAGGGTAGGACAGATACGCAGTATTTT. This sequence encodes CASSLFQGRTDTQYF.

This clone was picked up a small number of times. At the DNA level, this CDR3 is encoded by other sequences in the same sample as well. The chain recombines TRBV6-5 with TRBJ2-3, with 7 bases that match TRBD1. The CDR3 is 14 residues long. The V gene's germline CDR1 is MNHEY and CDR2 SVGAGI. Trimming removed 4 bases from V and 2 bases from J; junction bases left unmatched: 3. The CDR3 coding sequence is TGTGCCAGCAGTTCGGGACAGTTCACAGATACGCAGTATTTT. As protein: CASSSGQFTDTQYF.

V and J are TRBV5-4 and TRBJ2-7; perhaps TRBD2 as D (6 bases). V lost 4 bases and J lost 0, with 14 bases in between. The CDR3 contains 15 residues. The germline gives CDR1 SGHNT, CDR2 YYREEE (reference sequence). CDR3 bases: TGTGCCAGCAGCCGGGGACTCGAGGGCTCCTACGAGCAGTACTTC. Its protein product is CASSRGLEGSYEQYF.

This rearrangement joins TRBV28 to TRBJ2-1, with 10 nucleotides matching TRBD2. The germline CDR1 and CDR2 sequences are MDHEN and SYDVKM. The CDR3 has 19 amino acids. J lost 0 bases, V lost 6 bases, and 14 bases had no gene match. CDR3 protein: CASRTSFPSGGSSYNEQFF. The CDR3 DNA follows: TGTGCCAGCAGGACAAGTTTTCCTAGCGGGGGTAGCTCCTACAATGAGCAGTTCTTC.

In this sample, this clone turned up once. The rearrangement links TRBV7-7 to TRBJ2-3; D is possibly TRBD2 (5 bases). V was trimmed by 5 bases and J by 0 bases, leaving 18 bases between them. The CDR3 totals 17 residues. CDR1 and CDR2 (germline): SSHAT, FNYEAQ (reference sequence). This chain's CDR3 is CASSPRTRAGSTDTQYF. DNA of the CDR3: TGTGCCAGCAGCCCTCGCACGAGGGCCGGGAGCACAGATACGCAGTATTTT. Full variable domain (remainder filled in from reference TRBV7-7 and TRBJ2-3): GAGVSQSPRYKVTKRGQDVTLRCDPISSHATLYWYQQALGQGPEFLTYFNYEAQPDKSGLPSDRFSAERPEGSISTLTIQRTEQRDSAMYRCASSPRTRAGSTDTQYFGPGTRLTVL.

The chain couples TRBV5-1 to TRBJ1-1; D is uncertain. CDR1 is SGHRS, CDR2 YFSETQ, per germline. Deletions cut 2 bases from V and 3 bases from J, with 11 bases between. The length of the CDR3 is 14 residues. This chain's CDR3 is CASSLTGKDTEAFF. DNA of the CDR3: TGCGCCAGCAGCTTAACGGGTAAGGACACTGAAGCTTTCTTT.

In this sample, this clone turned up a few times. Other DNA sequences in the sample encode the same CDR3. V gene TRBV5-4 combines with J gene TRBJ2-2; 10 bases match TRBD2. Unmatched junction bases numbered 3, after V lost 2 bases and J lost 2 bases. The CDR3 extends over 16 amino acids. Germline lookup yields CDR1 SGHNT and CDR2 YYREEE (reference sequence). CDR3 sequence: CASSLGLAANTGELFF. For the CDR3, the DNA is TGTGCCAGCAGCTTAGGACTAGCGGCCAACACCGGGGAGCTGTTTTTT.

The rearrangement uses TRBV4-1 and TRBJ1-1; D not certain. CDR1 is MGHRA, CDR2 YSYEKL, per germline. The CDR3 contains 15 residues. The V gene lost 0 bases and the J gene lost 4 bases, with 12 bases spanning the gap. The CDR3 reads CASSQDSGIVTEAFF. The CDR3, as DNA: TGCGCCAGCAGCCAAGATTCCGGGATTGTCACTGAAGCTTTCTTT.

V and J are TRBV2 and TRBJ2-1; D possibly corresponds to TRBD2 (7 bases). V was shortened by 5 bases and J by 7 bases, with 21 bases between the two germline ends. Germline-derived CDR1 and CDR2 are SNHLY and FYNNEI. This CDR3 comprises 16 residues. CDR3: CASSSEGGRAGNEQFF. The CDR3 DNA sequence: TGTGCCAGCAGTTCCGAGGGGGGGAGGGCCGGGAATGAGCAGTTCTTC. Full variable domain (outside the CDR3, taken from reference TRBV2 and TRBJ2-1): EPEVTQTPSHQVTQMGQEVILRCVPISNHLYFYWYRQILGQKVEFLVSFYNNEISEKSEIFDDQFSVERPDGSNFTLKIRSTKLEDSAMYFCASSSEGGRAGNEQFFGPGTRLTVL.

The chain couples TRBV19 to TRBJ2-5; possible D gene TRBD2, 6 bases. Germline loops: CDR1 LNHDA, CDR2 SQIVND (reference sequence). Deletions cut 10 bases from V and 3 bases from J, with 9 bases between. This CDR3 contains 11 residues. The DNA for the CDR3 is TGTGCCACGCGGGAAGAAGAGACCCAGTACTTC. Its translation: CATREEETQYF. The full variable domain, in which reference TRBV19 and TRBJ2-5 provide the parts outside the CDR3, is DGGITQSPKYLFRKEGQNVTLSCEQNLNHDAMYWYRQDPGQGLRLIYYSQIVNDFQKGDIAEGYSVSREKKESFPLTVTSAQKNPTAFYLCATREEETQYFGPGTRLLVL.

This chain links TRBV4-1 with TRBJ2-7; 10 nucleotides line up with TRBD2. This CDR3 spans 19 amino acids. Germline V gives CDR1 MGHRA, CDR2 YSYEKL. The V gene end was trimmed by 0 bases and the J gene end by 5 bases; junction bases not matched to a gene: 16. The CDR3 protein is CASSQDLSSGSGPFDEQYF. In DNA, the CDR3 is TGCGCCAGCAGCCAAGACCTCTCTAGCGGGAGCGGGCCGTTCGACGAGCAGTACTTC.

The V call is TRBV5-5, the J call TRBJ1-2; D perhaps matches TRBD1 (6 bases). Germline CDR1 is SGHKS and CDR2 is YYEKEE (reference sequence). V was shortened by 2 bases and J by 3 bases, with 11 bases between the two germline ends. The CDR3 has 14 amino acids. CDR3 sequence: CASSLTGIDYGYTF. CDR3 coding DNA: TGTGCCAGCAGCTTAACAGGGATTGACTATGGCTACACCTTC. Using reference TRBV5-5 and TRBJ1-2 for the parts outside the CDR3, the full variable domain is DAGVTQSPTHLIKTRGQQVTLRCSPISGHKSVSWYQQVLGQGPQFIFQYYEKEERGRGNFPDRFSARQFPNYSSELNVNALLLGDSALYLCASSLTGIDYGYTFGSGTRLTVV.

This clone appeared a few times. The V and J genes are TRBV19 and TRBJ2-2, with TRBD2 matching over 9 bases. V lost 2 bases and J lost 9; bases outside the gene matches: 13. The CDR3 is made up of 17 amino acids. CDR1 and CDR2 from the germline V gene are LNHDA and SQIVND (reference sequence). The CDR3 reads CASSILAGQGTARELFF. Here the CDR3 DNA reads TGTGCCAGTAGTATACTAGCGGGACAAGGAACTGCCCGGGAGCTGTTTTTT.